This passage covers 18 T cell receptor beta chains from one sample sequenced in a study of blood T cells in healthy people across ages. It was with a sample-barcoded 5' primer and a J-beta primer mix that a second PCR of roughly 7 to 12 cycles was run. TCRdb called the 5' RACE reads again in MiXCR, with one record for every CDR3 protein. Here the sample spans about 730,000 distinct CDR3 sequences, around 46% being singletons. The material sequenced was blood. The receptors derive from a woman aged 60-70 years in good health.

CDR3 DNA: TGTGCCAGCAGCTGGGGGCCAGCGGGAAACACCGGGGAGCTGTTTTTT. Amino acids: CASSWGPAGNTGELFF. The V gene is TRBV7-3, the J gene TRBJ2-2; D perhaps matches TRBD2 (7 bases). The CDR3 is made up of 16 amino acids. The germline CDR1 and CDR2 sequences are SGHTA and FQGTGA. The germline V and J ends were trimmed by 4 bases and 2 bases, with 14 bases remaining between them.

This clonotype was picked up many times. This sequence joins TRBV20-1 and TRBJ2-1; either TRBD1 or TRBD2 may supply D (5 bases each). V was pared by 6 bases and J by 9 bases, with 18 bases between. CDR3 length: 13 residues. Germline CDR1 reads DFQATT; CDR2 reads SNEGSKA (reference sequence). The CDR3 nucleotides are TGCAGTGCCATTAGCCGGGGACGGGGTGAGCAGTTCTTC. Translated, it gives CSAISRGRGEQFF.

This clonotype was observed many times. The chain is built from TRBV4-1 and TRBJ2-1, with D possibly TRBD2 on 6 matching bases. The CDR3 is made up of 13 amino acids. V dropped 0 bases and J dropped 12 bases, with 12 bases sitting between them. Germline CDR1 and CDR2: MGHRA and YSYEKL. This CDR3 is CASSQDLFGGQFF. In DNA, the CDR3 is TGCGCCAGCAGCCAAGATCTATTCGGGGGGCAGTTCTTC.

This sequence joins TRBV3-1 and TRBJ1-6; tentative D call: TRBD1 (5 bases). Germline CDR1 is LGHDT and CDR2 is YNNKEL (reference sequence). CDR3 length: 14 residues. The V gene lost 4 bases and the J gene lost 9 bases, with 13 bases spanning the gap. The CDR3 coding sequence is TGTGCCAGCAGCCTTACGCAAGGGGCTTCACCCCTCCACTTT. Amino acid sequence: CASSLTQGASPLHF.

The chain joins TRBV30 to TRBJ2-3; no clear D. Germline V gene sequence: CDR1 GTSNPN, CDR2 SVGIG (reference sequence). The CDR3 is 10 amino acids. V lost 8 bases, J lost 5 bases, and 8 bases lay in between. The CDR3 region is CAGRRDTQYF. The DNA of the CDR3 is TGTGCCGGTAGAAGAGATACGCAGTATTTT.

This clonotype occurred a few times. The chain uses TRBV6-5 and TRBJ1-1; D not certain. Germline-derived CDR1 and CDR2 are MNHEY and SVGAGI. With 2 bases removed from V and 4 bases from J, the gap between germline ends came to 8 bases. The length of the CDR3 is 13 residues. CDR3: CASSYEVGTEAFF. The CDR3 DNA reads as TGTGCCAGCAGTTACGAGGTTGGCACTGAAGCTTTCTTT.

The chain is built from TRBV30 and TRBJ2-1, with D hard to call. This CDR3 contains 15 residues. Germline CDR1 is GTSNPN and CDR2 is SVGIG (reference sequence). V was pared by 3 bases and J by 0 bases, with 12 bases between. CDR3 sequence reads: CAWSDAESSYNEQFF. DNA of the CDR3: TGTGCCTGGAGCGACGCAGAGAGCTCCTACAATGAGCAGTTCTTC.

This clonotype was counted a few times. J is TRBJ2-7 and V is TRBV27, with 11 bases aligning to TRBD2. This CDR3 has 16 residues. Germline CDR1 is MNHEY and CDR2 is SMNVEV (reference sequence). V shed 2 bases, J shed 6 bases, and the junction held 9 bases outside the gene matches. CDR3: CASSLQVAGGPGEQYF. The CDR3 coding sequence is TGTGCCAGCAGTTTACAGGTAGCGGGAGGGCCGGGCGAGCAGTACTTC.

This clonotype was seen just once. The chain combines TRBV10-1 with TRBJ2-7; 11 bases are a match to TRBD1. Trimming cost V 5 bases and J 9 bases; bases outside gene matches: 6. This CDR3 has 13 amino acids. Per the germline V gene, CDR1 is WNHNN and CDR2 is SYGVQD (reference sequence). The CDR3 DNA reads as TGCGCCAGCAGTCGGGACAGGGGGATGGGGCAGTACTTC. Translation: CASSRDRGMGQYF.

The chain combines TRBV9 with TRBJ2-7; possibly TRBD2 for D (6 bases). The germline V and J ends were trimmed by 0 bases and 10 bases, with 14 bases remaining between them. The V gene's germline CDR1 is SGDLS and CDR2 YYNGEE. There are 13 residues in the CDR3. The DNA for the CDR3 is TGTGCCAGCAGCGTAGGCGGCGGGATAGAACAGTACTTC. Translation gives CASSVGGGIEQYF.

For this clonotype: Germline and junction disagree at one end, which may indicate a read error. The chain has TRBV30 and TRBJ1-2; D gene unclear. The V gene's germline CDR1 is GTSNPN and CDR2 SVGIG (reference sequence). The CDR3 loop spans 13 amino acids. Here the CDR3 reads CAWSVRLNYGHTF. The CDR3 region has the DNA TGTGCCTGGAGTGTACGACTGAACTATGGCCACACCTTC.

This clonotype is a singleton in its sample. The chain couples TRBV20-1 to TRBJ2-1; 8 bases are shared with TRBD2. This CDR3 spans 14 amino acids. V was pared by 1 base and J by 4 bases, with 3 bases of the junction left unmatched. Germline CDR1 reads DFQATT; CDR2 reads SNEGSKA (reference sequence). The CDR3 protein is CSARGGTSYNEQFF. DNA for the CDR3: TGCAGTGCTAGAGGAGGGACTAGTTACAATGAGCAGTTCTTC.

This clonotype was picked up many times. This chain connects TRBV5-1 to TRBJ2-5, with TRBD1 matching 7 bases. Germline V gene sequence: CDR1 SGHRS, CDR2 YFSETQ. Losses at the gene ends were 4 bases for V and 0 bases for J; bases not matched to a gene: 3. CDR3 length: 14 residues. CDR3 coding DNA: TGCGCCAGCAGCCCGGACAGGAACCAAGAGACCCAGTACTTC. Its protein is CASSPDRNQETQYF. The full variable domain, rest sourced from reference TRBV5-1 and TRBJ2-5, is KAGVTQTPRYLIKTRGQQVTLSCSPISGHRSVSWYQQTPGQGLQFLFEYFSETQRNKGNFPGRFSGRQFSNSRSEMNVSTLELGDSALYLCASSPDRNQETQYFGPGTRLLVL.

About this clonotype: Relative to the germline gene, one junction end is altered; a read error may explain this. This rearrangement joins TRBV7-8 to TRBJ2-7; 8 bases agree with TRBD1. From germline, CDR1 is SGHVS and CDR2 FQNEAQ. This CDR3 is built from 18 residues. In DNA, the CDR3 is TGTGCCAGCAGCGTAGCACCACAACTCGGGACAGGTTCCTACGAGCAGTACTTC. It encodes CASSVAPQLGTGSYEQYF.

This chain uses TRBV12-3 or TRBV12-4 with TRBJ1-4; possible D gene TRBD1, 6 bases. This CDR3 spans 15 amino acids. Trimming took off 2 bases at V and 3 bases at J, with 10 bases between the two ends. This chain's CDR3 is CASSLSQGSNEKLFF. For the CDR3, the DNA is TGTGCCAGCAGTTTAAGTCAGGGGTCTAATGAAAAACTGTTTTTT.

For this clonotype: The junction departs from germline at one end; a sequencing error may be responsible. V usage is TRBV20-1 and J usage is TRBJ1-3; D remains ambiguous. Germline V CDR1 and CDR2: DFQATT, SNEGSKA (reference sequence). The CDR3 extends over 13 amino acids. CDR3 DNA sequence: TGCAGTGCCAGAGTTGACTCTGGAAACACCATATATTTT. Its translation is CSARVDSGNTIYF.

In its sample, this clonotype was seen once. The rearrangement links TRBV21-1 to TRBJ2-1; TRBD1 is the table's D call, not checked against the DNA. TRBV21-1 is flagged as a pseudogene. This CDR3 has 16 residues. Written as DNA, the CDR3 is TGTGCCAGCAGCAAAACTAGGCAGGGGTCCTACAATGAGCAGTTCTTC. It translates to CASSKTRQGSYNEQFF.

In the case of this clonotype: A read error is possible here, since a much larger clone lies one base away. The gene calls are TRBV12-3 or TRBV12-4 and TRBJ1-5; 9 bases align to TRBD1. The trim removed 4 bases at V and 6 bases at J, leaving 4 bases unmatched. The CDR3 is made up of 14 amino acids. Here the CDR3 reads CASSSGTGSQPQHF. The CDR3 nucleotides read TGTGCCAGCAGTTCCGGGACAGGGAGTCAGCCCCAGCATTTT.